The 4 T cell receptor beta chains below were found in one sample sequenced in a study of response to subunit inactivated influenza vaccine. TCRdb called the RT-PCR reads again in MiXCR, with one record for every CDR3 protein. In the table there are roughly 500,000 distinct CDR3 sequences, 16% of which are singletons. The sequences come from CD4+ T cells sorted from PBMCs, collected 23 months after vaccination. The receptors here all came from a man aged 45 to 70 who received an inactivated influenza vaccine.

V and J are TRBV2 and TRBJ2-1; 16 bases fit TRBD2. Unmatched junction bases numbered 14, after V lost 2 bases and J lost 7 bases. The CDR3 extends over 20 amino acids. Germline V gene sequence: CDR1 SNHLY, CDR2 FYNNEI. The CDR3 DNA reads TGTGCCAGCAGTGAAATTGTCGGGACTAGCGGGAGGGCCGGTGAAAATGAGCAGTTCTTC. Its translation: CASSEIVGTSGRAGENEQFF. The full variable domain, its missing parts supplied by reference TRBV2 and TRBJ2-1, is EPEVTQTPSHQVTQMGQEVILRCVPISNHLYFYWYRQILGQKVEFLVSFYNNEISEKSEIFDDQFSVERPDGSNFTLKIRSTKLEDSAMYFCASSEIVGTSGRAGENEQFFGPGTRLTVL.

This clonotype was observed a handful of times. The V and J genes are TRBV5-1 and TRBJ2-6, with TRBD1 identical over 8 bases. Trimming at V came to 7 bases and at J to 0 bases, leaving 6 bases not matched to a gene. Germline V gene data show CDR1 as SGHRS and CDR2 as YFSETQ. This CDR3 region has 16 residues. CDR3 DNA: TGCGCCAGCCGGACAGGGTTAGACTCTGGGGCCAACGTCCTGACTTTC. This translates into CASRTGLDSGANVLTF. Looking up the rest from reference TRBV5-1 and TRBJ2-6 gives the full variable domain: KAGVTQTPRYLIKTRGQQVTLSCSPISGHRSVSWYQQTPGQGLQFLFEYFSETQRNKGNFPGRFSGRQFSNSRSEMNVSTLELGDSALYLCASRTGLDSGANVLTFGAGSRLTVL.

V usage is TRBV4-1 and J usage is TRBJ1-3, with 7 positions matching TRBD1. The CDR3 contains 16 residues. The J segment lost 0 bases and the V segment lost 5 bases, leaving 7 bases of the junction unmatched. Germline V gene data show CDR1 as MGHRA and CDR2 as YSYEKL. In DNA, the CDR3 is TGCGCCAGCAGCTTGGGACAGCTCCGCTCTGGAAACACCATATATTTT. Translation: CASSLGQLRSGNTIYF.

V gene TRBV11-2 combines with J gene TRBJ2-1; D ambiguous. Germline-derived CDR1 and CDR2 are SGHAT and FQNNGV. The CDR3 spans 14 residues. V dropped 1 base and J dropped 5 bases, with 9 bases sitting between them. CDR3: CASSLGAENNEQFF. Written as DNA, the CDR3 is TGTGCCAGCAGCTTAGGAGCAGAAAACAATGAGCAGTTCTTC.